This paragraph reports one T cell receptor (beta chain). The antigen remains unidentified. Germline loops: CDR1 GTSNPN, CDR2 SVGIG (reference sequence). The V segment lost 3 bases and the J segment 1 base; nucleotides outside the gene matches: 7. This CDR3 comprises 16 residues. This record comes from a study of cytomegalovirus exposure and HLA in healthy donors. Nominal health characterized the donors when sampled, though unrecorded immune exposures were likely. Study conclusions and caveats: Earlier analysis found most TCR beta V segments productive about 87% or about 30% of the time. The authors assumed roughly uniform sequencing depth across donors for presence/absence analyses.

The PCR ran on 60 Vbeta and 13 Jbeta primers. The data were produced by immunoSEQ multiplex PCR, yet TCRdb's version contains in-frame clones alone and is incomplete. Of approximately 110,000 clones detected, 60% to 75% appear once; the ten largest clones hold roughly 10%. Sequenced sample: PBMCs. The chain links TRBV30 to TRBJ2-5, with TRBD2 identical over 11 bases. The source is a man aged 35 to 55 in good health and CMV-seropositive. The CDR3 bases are TGTGCCTGGAGGTCGGGGACTAGCGGACTCCAAGAGACCCAGTACTTC. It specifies CAWRSGTSGLQETQYF.